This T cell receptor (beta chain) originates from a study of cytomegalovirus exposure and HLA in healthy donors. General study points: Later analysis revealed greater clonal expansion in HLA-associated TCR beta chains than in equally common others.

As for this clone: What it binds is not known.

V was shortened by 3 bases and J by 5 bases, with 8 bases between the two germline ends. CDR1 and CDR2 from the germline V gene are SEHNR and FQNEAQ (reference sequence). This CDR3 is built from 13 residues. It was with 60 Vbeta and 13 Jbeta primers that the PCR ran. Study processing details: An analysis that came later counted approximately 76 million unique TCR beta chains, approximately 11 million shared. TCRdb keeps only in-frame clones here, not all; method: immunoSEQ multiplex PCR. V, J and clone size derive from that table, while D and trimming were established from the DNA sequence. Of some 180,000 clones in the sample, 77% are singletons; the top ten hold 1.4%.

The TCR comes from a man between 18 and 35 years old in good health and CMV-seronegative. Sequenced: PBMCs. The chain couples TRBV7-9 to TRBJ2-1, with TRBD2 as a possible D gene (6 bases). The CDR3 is CASSLTRDNEQFF. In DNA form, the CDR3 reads TGTGCCAGCAGCTTGACTAGGGACAATGAGCAGTTCTTC.